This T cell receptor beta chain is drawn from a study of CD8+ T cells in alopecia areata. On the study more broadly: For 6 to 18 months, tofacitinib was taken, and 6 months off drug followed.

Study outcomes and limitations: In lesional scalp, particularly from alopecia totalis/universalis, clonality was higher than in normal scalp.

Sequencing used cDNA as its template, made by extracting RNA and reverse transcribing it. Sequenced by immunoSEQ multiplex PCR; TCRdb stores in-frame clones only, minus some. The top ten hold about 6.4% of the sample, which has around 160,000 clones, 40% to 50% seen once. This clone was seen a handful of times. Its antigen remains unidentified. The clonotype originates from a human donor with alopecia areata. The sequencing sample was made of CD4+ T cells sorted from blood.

This CDR3 reads CASKPTGFYNEQFF. The DNA of the CDR3 is TGCGCCAGCAAACCCACAGGGTTCTACAATGAGCAGTTCTTC. The V and J genes are TRBV23-1 and TRBJ2-1; possibly TRBD1 for D (6 bases). TRBV23-1 is reported as an ORF; its role is uncertain. Trimming removed 7 bases from V and 3 bases from J, with 13 bases in between. The CDR3 is 14 amino acids.